This T cell receptor (beta chain) was retrieved from a study of cytomegalovirus exposure and HLA in healthy donors. Study conclusions and caveats: It was only CMV serostatus that was available as immune exposure information. Reports state that TCR beta sequences accurately predicted most subjects' HLA-A and HLA-B alleles. In a later analysis, TCR beta V- and J-gene trimming was associated with a missense DCLRE1C variant.

Note on this clone: Its target is unknown.

PCR involved 60 Vbeta and 13 Jbeta primers. The protocol was immunoSEQ multiplex PCR, while the TCRdb copy is restricted to in-frame clones and leaves out a portion. Among 95,000 to 100,000 clones listed, 78% were seen once. The ends were cut back, 2 bases at V and 4 bases at J, with 11 bases in the middle. The CDR3 has 14 residues. The germline V gene encodes CDR1 MNHNS and CDR2 SASEGT. Source material: PBMCs. This receptor was taken from a woman in her sixties or seventies in good health and CMV-seronegative. The chain joins TRBV6-1 to TRBJ1-1, with D possibly matching TRBD1 (5 bases). CDR3 loop: CASSEWGGSTEAFF. DNA for the CDR3: TGTGCCAGCAGTGAATGGGGGGGTAGCACTGAAGCTTTCTTT.